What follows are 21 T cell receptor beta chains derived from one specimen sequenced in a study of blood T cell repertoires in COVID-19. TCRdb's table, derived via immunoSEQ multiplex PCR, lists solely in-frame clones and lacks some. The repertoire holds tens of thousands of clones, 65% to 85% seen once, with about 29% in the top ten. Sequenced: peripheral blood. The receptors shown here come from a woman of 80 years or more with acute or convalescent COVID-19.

CDR3: CASNLQHTGELFF. In DNA form, the CDR3 reads TGTGCCAGCAACCTACAGCACACCGGGGAGCTGTTTTTT. The gene calls are TRBV28 and TRBJ2-2; D unresolved. Trimming removed 7 bases from V and 3 bases from J, with 9 bases in between. The CDR3 sequence is 13 residues long. Germline loops: CDR1 MDHEN, CDR2 SYDVKM.

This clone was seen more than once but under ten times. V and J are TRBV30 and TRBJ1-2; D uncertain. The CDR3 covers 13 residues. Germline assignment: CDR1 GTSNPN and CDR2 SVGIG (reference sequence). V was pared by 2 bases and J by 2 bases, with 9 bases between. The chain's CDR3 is CAWSSGGNYGYTF. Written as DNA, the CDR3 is TGTGCCTGGAGTTCGGGAGGGAACTATGGCTACACCTTC. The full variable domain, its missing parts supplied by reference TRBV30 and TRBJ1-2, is SQTIHQWPATLVQPVGSPLSLECTVEGTSNPNLYWYRQAAGRGLQLLFYSVGIGQISSEVPQNLSASRPQDRQFILSSKKLLLSDSGFYLCAWSSGGNYGYTFGSGTRLTVV.

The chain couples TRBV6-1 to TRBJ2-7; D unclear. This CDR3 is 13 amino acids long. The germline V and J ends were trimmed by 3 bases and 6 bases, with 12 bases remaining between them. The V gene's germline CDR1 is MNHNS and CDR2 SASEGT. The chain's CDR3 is CASSDPSAGEQYF. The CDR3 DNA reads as TGTGCCAGCAGTGATCCCTCTGCAGGCGAGCAGTACTTC.

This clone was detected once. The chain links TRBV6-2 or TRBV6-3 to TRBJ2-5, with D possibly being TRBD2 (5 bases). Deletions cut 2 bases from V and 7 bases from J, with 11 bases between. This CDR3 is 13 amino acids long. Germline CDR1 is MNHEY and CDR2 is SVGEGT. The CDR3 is CASSYPSGVTQYF. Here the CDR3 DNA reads TGTGCCAGCAGTTACCCGAGCGGCGTGACCCAGTACTTC.

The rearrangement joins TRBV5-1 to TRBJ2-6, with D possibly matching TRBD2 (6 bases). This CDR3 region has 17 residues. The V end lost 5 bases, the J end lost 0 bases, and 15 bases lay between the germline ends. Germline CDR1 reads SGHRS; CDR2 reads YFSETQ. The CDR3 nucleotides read TGCGCCAGCAGTCTTGAACTCGGGGGCTCTGGGGCCAACGTCCTGACTTTC. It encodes CASSLELGGSGANVLTF.

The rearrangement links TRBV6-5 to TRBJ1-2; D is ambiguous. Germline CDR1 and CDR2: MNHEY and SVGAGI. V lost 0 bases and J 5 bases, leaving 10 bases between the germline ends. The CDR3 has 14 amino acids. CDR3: CASSYSLRAYGYTF. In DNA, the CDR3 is TGTGCCAGCAGTTACTCGTTGAGGGCTTATGGCTACACCTTC.

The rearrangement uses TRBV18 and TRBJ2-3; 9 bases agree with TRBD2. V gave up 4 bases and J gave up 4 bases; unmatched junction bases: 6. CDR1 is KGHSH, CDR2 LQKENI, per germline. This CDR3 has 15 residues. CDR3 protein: CASSLGAGGADTQYF. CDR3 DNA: TGTGCCAGCTCACTGGGAGCGGGAGGCGCAGATACGCAGTATTTT.

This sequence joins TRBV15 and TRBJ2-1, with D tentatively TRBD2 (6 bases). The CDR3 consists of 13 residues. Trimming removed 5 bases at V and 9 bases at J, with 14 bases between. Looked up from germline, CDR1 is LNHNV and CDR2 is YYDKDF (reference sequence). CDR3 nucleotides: TGTGCCACCAGCGGAAGACTAGTAGGTGAGCAGTTCTTC. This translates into CATSGRLVGEQFF.

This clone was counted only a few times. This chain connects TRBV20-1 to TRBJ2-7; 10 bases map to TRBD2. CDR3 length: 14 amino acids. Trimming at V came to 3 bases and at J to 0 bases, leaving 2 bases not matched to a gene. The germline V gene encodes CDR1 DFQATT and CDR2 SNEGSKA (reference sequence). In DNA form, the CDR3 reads TGCAGTGCTAGTCCTAGCGGGAGCTCCTACGAGCAGTACTTC. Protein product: CSASPSGSSYEQYF.

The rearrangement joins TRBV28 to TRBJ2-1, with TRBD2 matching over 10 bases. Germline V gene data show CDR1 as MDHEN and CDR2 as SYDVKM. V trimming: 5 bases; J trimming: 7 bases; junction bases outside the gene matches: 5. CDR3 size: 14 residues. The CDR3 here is CASSKAGGRNEQFF. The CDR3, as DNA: TGTGCCAGCAGTAAAGCGGGAGGGCGGAATGAGCAGTTCTTC.

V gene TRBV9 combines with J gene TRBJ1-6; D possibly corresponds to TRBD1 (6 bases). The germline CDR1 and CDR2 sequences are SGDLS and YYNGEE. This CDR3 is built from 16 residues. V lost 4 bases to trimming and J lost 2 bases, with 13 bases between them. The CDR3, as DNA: TGTGCCAGCAGCCCAACGGGACAACCCTATAATTCACCCCTCCACTTT. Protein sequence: CASSPTGQPYNSPLHF.

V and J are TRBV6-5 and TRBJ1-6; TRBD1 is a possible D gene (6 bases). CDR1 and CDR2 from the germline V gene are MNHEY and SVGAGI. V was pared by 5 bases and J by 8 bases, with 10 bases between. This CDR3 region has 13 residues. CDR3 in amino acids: CASSRDTHSPLHF. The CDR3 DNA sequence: TGTGCCAGCAGTCGGGACACTCATTCACCCCTCCACTTT.

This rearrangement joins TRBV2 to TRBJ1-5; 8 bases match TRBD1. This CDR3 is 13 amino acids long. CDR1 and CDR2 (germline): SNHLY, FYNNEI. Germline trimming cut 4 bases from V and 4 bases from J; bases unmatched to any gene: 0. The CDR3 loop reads CASSGTGNQPQHF. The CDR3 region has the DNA TGTGCCAGCAGTGGGACAGGGAATCAGCCCCAGCATTTT.

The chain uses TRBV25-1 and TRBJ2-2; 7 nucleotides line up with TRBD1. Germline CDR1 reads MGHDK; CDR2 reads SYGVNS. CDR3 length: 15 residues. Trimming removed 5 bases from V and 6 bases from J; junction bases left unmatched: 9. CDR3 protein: CASSFRDRVPGELFF. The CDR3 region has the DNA TGTGCCAGCAGTTTCCGGGACAGAGTCCCCGGGGAGCTGTTTTTT.

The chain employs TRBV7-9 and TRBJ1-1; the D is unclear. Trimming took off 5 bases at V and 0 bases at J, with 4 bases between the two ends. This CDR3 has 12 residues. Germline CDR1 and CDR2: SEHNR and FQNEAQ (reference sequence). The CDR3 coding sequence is TGTGCCAGCAGCCCTCTGAACACTGAAGCTTTCTTT. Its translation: CASSPLNTEAFF.

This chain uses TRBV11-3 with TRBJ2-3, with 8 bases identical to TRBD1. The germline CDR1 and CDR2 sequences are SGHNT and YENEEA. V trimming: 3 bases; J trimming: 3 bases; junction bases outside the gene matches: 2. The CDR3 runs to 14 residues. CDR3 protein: CASSFYRGTDTQYF. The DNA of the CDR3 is TGTGCCAGCAGCTTTTACAGGGGGACAGATACGCAGTATTTT.

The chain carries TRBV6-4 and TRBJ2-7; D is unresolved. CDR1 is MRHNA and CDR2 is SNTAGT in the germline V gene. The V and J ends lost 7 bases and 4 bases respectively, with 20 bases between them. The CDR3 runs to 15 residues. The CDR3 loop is CASKSAASSRYEQYF. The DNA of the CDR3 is TGTGCCAGCAAGTCCGCCGCGTCCTCTCGGTACGAGCAGTACTTC.

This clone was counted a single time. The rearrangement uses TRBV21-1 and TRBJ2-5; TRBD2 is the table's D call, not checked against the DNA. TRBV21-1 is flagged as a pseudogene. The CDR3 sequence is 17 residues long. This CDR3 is CASSKALGGIYQETQYF. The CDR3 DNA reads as TGTGCCAGCAGCAAAGCCCTCGGGGGGATCTACCAAGAGACCCAGTACTTC.

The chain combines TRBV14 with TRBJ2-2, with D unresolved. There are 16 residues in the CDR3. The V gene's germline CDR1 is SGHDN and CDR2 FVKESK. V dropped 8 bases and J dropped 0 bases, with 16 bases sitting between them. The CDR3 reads CASFGRGTPNTGELFF. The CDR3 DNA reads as TGTGCCAGCTTCGGTCGCGGAACGCCGAACACCGGGGAGCTGTTTTTT. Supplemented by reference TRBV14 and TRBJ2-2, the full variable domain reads EAGVTQFPSHSVIEKGQTVTLRCDPISGHDNLYWYRRVMGKEIKFLLHFVKESKQDESGMPNNRFLAERTGGTYSTLKVQPAELEDSGVYFCASFGRGTPNTGELFFGEGSRLTVL.

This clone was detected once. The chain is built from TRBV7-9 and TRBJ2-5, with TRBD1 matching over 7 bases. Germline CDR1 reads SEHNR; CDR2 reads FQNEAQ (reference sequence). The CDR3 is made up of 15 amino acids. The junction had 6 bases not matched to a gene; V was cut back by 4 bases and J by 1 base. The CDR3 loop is CASSSRTGTQETQYF. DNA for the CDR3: TGTGCCAGCAGCTCCCGGACAGGAACCCAAGAGACCCAGTACTTC.

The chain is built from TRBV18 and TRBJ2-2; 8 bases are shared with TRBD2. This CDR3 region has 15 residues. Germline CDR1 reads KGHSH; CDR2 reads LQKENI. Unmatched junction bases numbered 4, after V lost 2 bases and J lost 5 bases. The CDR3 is CASSPGGRLTGELFF. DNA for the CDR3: TGTGCCAGCTCACCAGGCGGGAGGTTAACCGGGGAGCTGTTTTTT. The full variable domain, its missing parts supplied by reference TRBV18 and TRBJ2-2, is NAGVMQNPRHLVRRRGQEARLRCSPMKGHSHVYWYRQLPEEGLKFMVYLQKENIIDESGMPKERFSAEFPKEGPSILRIQQVVRGDSAAYFCASSPGGRLTGELFFGEGSRLTVL.